This TCR beta chain was sequenced in a study of blood T cell repertoires in COVID-19. Overall study context: COVID-19 samples, acute and convalescent, were from the United States, Italy and Spain. The cDNA or gDNA used as material had been derived from T cells, B-cell-depleted T cells, or PBMCs.

Authors' analysis steps: Cell counts per sample came from amplifying reference gene primers. The data were produced by immunoSEQ multiplex PCR, yet TCRdb's version contains in-frame clones alone and is incomplete. Clone size and V and J calls were adopted from that table, with D and trimming inferred from the DNA. The sample yields 55,000 to 95,000 clones, about four fifths seen once. A word on this clone: The sample holds other DNA sequences that translate to the same CDR3.

The source is a woman in her 70s with acute or convalescent COVID-19. Sequenced: peripheral blood.

The CDR3, as DNA: TGCAGCGTTGAGGGACAGGGGGCCACTGAAGCTTTCTTT. As protein: CSVEGQGATEAFF. The rearrangement uses TRBV29-1 and TRBJ1-1; 12 bases line up with TRBD1. The CDR3 has 13 residues. Looked up from germline, CDR1 is SQVTM and CDR2 is ANQGSEA. J gave up 4 bases and V 3 bases, and 0 bases lay outside the gene matches.